These T cell receptor beta chains were read from a single sample in a study of STAT3 mutations in large granular lymphocyte leukemia. Using immunoSEQ multiplex PCR, the repertoire was profiled, and TCRdb retains in-frame clones only, with some absent. The sample lists about 12,000 clones, more than 65% occurring once. The sequenced sample consisted of peripheral blood mononuclear cells. These receptors were collected from a man between 60 and 75 years old with T-cell large granular lymphocyte leukemia. Some clones in this sample may be carry-over from other donors' samples. Each CDR3 is given with its conserved first and last residue. D genes are given only for firm matches. Size tells how often a clone was seen (once, few, many) or the class of an expanded clone, and some rows leave it out.

>TRBJ2-7|TRBV27|NA|TRBD1
CASRLSWDRVHEQYF
TGTGCCAGCAGACTCTCATGGGACAGGGTCCACGAGCAGTACTTC
>TRBJ1-2|TRBV7-9|NA|TRBD1
CASSLLSTGLYGYTF
TGTGCCAGCAGCTTACTGTCGACAGGGCTCTATGGCTACACCTTC
>TRBJ2-7|TRBV4-1|once|TRBD1
CASSHLDRPDYEQYF
TGCGCCAGCAGCCACCTGGACAGGCCCGATTACGAGCAGTACTTC
>TRBJ2-3|TRBV13|NA|TRBD2
CASSAPTSGFSHTQYF
TGTGCCAGCAGCGCCCCTACTAGCGGCTTTTCCCATACGCAGTATTTT
>TRBJ2-7|TRBV4-1|once|NA
CASSQGASGAYEQYF
TGCGCCAGCAGCCAAGGAGCCTCAGGGGCCTACGAGCAGTACTTC
>TRBJ2-7|TRBV4-3|NA|TRBD1
CASSQGGQGYEQYF
TGCGCCAGCAGCCAAGGGGGACAGGGGTACGAGCAGTACTTC
>TRBJ1-1|TRBV5-4|few|NA
CASSLGGARLDTEAFF
TGTGCCAGCAGCTTGGGGGGGGCGCGGTTAGACACTGAAGCTTTCTTT
>TRBJ1-1|TRBV11-3|NA|NA
CASSLGQDTEAFF
TGTGCCAGCAGCTTAGGTCAGGACACTGAAGCTTTCTTT
>TRBJ1-1|TRBV5-1|NA|TRBD1
CASRGTGGPAFF
TGCGCCAGCAGAGGGACAGGGGGTCCAGCTTTCTTT
>TRBJ2-1|TRBV6-5|NA|NA
CASSYYGGSNEQFF
TGTGCCAGCAGTTACTACGGAGGGAGCAATGAGCAGTTCTTC
>TRBJ2-7|TRBV5-4|few|TRBD1
CASSSQGADEQYF
TGTGCCAGCAGCTCTCAGGGGGCGGACGAGCAGTACTTC
>TRBJ1-2|TRBV5-1|NA|NA
CASSLAGGANYGYTF
TGCGCCAGCAGCTTGGCCGGGGGGGCTAACTATGGCTACACCTTC
>TRBJ2-1|TRBV7-9|few|TRBD2
CASSRASGGNEQFF
TGTGCCAGCTCCCGGGCTAGCGGGGGGAATGAGCAGTTCTTC
>TRBJ2-7|TRBV5-8|medium-sized|NA
CASSLVGHTYEQYF
TGTGCCAGCAGCTTGGTTGGTCATACCTACGAGCAGTACTTC
>TRBJ2-6|TRBV27|NA|NA
CASSPGRGANVLTF
TGTGCCAGCAGTCCGGGGCGTGGGGCCAACGTCCTGACTTTC
>TRBJ2-7|TRBV5-4|NA|NA
CASSRPGAPSYEQYF
TGTGCCAGCAGCCGGCCGGGGGCCCCCTCCTACGAGCAGTACTTC